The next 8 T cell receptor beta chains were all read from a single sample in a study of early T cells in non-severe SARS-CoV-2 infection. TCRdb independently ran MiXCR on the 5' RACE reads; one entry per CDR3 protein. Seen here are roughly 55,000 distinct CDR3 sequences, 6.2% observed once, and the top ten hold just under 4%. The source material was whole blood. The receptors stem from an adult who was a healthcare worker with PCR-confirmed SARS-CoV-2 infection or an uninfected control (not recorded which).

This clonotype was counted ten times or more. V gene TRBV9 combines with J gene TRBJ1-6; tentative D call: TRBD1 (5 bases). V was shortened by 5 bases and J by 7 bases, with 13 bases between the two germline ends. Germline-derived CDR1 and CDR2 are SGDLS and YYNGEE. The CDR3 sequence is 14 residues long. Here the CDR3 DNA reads TGTGCCAGCAGTTACTTGGGGGACAATTCACCCCTCCACTTT. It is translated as CASSYLGDNSPLHF.

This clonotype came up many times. CDR3 amino acids: CASRGDRAYGYTF. The CDR3 coding sequence is TGTGCCAGCAGAGGGGACAGGGCATATGGCTACACCTTC. The chain recombines TRBV7-9 with TRBJ1-2; TRBD1 agrees at 9 bases. Germline V CDR1 and CDR2: SEHNR, FQNEAQ (reference sequence). The trim removed 6 bases at V and 5 bases at J, leaving 4 bases unmatched. CDR3 length: 13 amino acids.

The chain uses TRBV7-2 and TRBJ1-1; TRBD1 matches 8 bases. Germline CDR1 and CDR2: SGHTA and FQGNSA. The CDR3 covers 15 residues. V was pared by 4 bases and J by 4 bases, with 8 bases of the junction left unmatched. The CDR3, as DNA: TGTGCCAGCAGCTCCCGGACAGGGATGAGCACTGAAGCTTTCTTT. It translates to CASSSRTGMSTEAFF.

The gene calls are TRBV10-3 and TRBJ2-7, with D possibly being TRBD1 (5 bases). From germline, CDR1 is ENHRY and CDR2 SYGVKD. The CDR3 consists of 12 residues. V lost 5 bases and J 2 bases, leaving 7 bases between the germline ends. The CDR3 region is CAISSTAYEQYF. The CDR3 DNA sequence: TGTGCCATCAGTTCGACAGCCTACGAGCAGTACTTC.

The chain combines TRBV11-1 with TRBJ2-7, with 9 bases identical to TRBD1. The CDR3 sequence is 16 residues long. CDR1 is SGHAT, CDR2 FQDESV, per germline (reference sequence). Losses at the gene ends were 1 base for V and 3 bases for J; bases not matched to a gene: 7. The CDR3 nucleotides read TGTGCCAGCAGCTTAGATCCCTCGGGACAGGGCTACGAGCAGTACTTC. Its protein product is CASSLDPSGQGYEQYF.

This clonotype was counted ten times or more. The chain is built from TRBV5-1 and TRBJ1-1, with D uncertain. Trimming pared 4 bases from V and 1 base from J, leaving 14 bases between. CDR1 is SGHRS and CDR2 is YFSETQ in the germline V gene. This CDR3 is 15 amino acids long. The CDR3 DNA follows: TGCGCCAGCAGCCGCAACCAACCAGGGAACACTGAAGCTTTCTTT. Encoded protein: CASSRNQPGNTEAFF.

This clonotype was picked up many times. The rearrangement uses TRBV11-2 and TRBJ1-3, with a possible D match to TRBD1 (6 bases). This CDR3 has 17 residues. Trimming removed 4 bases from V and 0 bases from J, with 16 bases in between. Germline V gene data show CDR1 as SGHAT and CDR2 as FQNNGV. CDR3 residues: CASSSLLRGRSGNTIYF. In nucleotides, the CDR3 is TGTGCCAGCAGCTCCCTGCTCAGGGGCCGCTCTGGAAACACCATATATTTT.

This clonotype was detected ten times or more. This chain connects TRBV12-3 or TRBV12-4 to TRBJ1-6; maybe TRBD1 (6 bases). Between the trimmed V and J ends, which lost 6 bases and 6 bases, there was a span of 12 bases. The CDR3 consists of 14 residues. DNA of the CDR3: TGTGCCAGCAGGGTCGGACAGTTTAATTCACCCCTCCACTTT. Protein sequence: CASRVGQFNSPLHF.